Presented here are 22 T cell receptor beta chains from one specimen sequenced in a study of blood T cells in healthy people across ages. The use of a sample-barcoded 5' primer and a J-beta primer mix characterized a second PCR of 7 to 11 cycles. TCRdb reprocessed the 5' RACE reads with MiXCR, giving one entry per CDR3 protein. The sample carries 550,000 to 700,000 distinct CDR3 sequences, approximately 25% recorded once. Sequenced material: blood. The receptors derive from a woman aged 65 to 85 in good health.

The rearrangement joins TRBV27 to TRBJ1-5; no definite D call. The CDR3 sequence is 16 residues long. With 2 bases removed from V and 3 bases from J, the gap between germline ends came to 14 bases. The germline gives CDR1 MNHEY, CDR2 SMNVEV (reference sequence). In nucleotides, the CDR3 is TGTGCCAGCAGTTTAATTAGGCCAGGCCTCAATCAGCCCCAGCATTTT. Encoded protein: CASSLIRPGLNQPQHF.

The J gene is TRBJ2-4, the V gene TRBV5-1, with a tentative D call TRBD2 (6 bases). The V and J ends lost 4 bases and 8 bases respectively, with 16 bases between them. In germline, CDR1 is SGHRS, CDR2 YFSETQ. The CDR3 consists of 14 residues. The CDR3, as DNA: TGCGCCAGCAGCCCCACGGCGGGGAGGTACATTCAGTACTTC. As protein: CASSPTAGRYIQYF.

Only a few counts were recorded for this clonotype. The junction shows a germline mismatch at one end, possibly a read error. The chain is built from TRBV20-1 and TRBJ1-5; D not resolved. Germline CDR1 reads DFQATT; CDR2 reads SNEGSKA (reference sequence). The CDR3 sequence is 14 residues long. CDR3 nucleotide sequence: TGCGGTGCTAGAGATCGAGTGGGGTATCAGCCCCAGCATTTT. Its protein is CGARDRVGYQPQHF.

The genes are TRBV11-2 and TRBJ2-3, with D perhaps matching TRBD2 (5 bases). Germline CDR1 reads SGHAT; CDR2 reads FQNNGV. V gave up 5 bases and J gave up 3 bases, with 12 bases separating them. The CDR3 is 14 residues long. CDR3 coding DNA: TGTGCCAGCAGCGTCCCGGGGAGTACAGATACGCAGTATTTT. Residues: CASSVPGSTDTQYF.

At least ten counts were recorded for this clonotype. V usage is TRBV10-3 and J usage is TRBJ2-1, with 9 bases matching TRBD2. Germline lookup yields CDR1 ENHRY and CDR2 SYGVKD. CDR3 size: 17 residues. V shed 0 bases, J shed 5 bases, and the junction held 8 bases outside the gene matches. The CDR3: CAISESRASGDHNEQFF. Written as DNA, the CDR3 is TGTGCCATCAGTGAGTCGAGGGCTAGCGGGGACCACAATGAGCAGTTCTTC.

On this clonotype: One junction end disagrees with the germline gene, perhaps due to a read error. The J gene is TRBJ1-4, the V gene TRBV5-6; 8 bases map to TRBD1. The CDR3 has 18 residues. From germline, CDR1 is SGHDT and CDR2 YYEEEE. The DNA for the CDR3 is TGTGCCACCAGCCTATCAAGTCCCGGACAGGGTGAGGTGGAAAAACTGTTTTTT. It encodes CATSLSSPGQGEVEKLFF.

The CDR3 loop is CASGTNGPPSGYTF. CDR3 nucleotide sequence: TGCGCCAGCGGCACGAACGGGCCTCCGAGTGGCTACACCTTC. V and J are TRBV5-1 and TRBJ1-2, with no clear D. Trimming shortened V by 7 bases and J by 7 bases, and 20 bases separated the two germline ends. The V gene's germline CDR1 is SGHRS and CDR2 YFSETQ. CDR3 length: 14 residues.

This sequence joins TRBV12-3 or TRBV12-4 and TRBJ2-1; D is perhaps TRBD1 or TRBD2 (6 bases each). V lost 6 bases, J lost 6 bases, and 21 bases lay in between. The CDR3 runs 16 residues. The CDR3 protein is CASSFRGPGARNEQFF. CDR3 coding DNA: TGTGCCAGCAGCTTTCGGGGGCCAGGGGCACGCAATGAGCAGTTCTTC.

This sequence joins TRBV12-3 or TRBV12-4 and TRBJ1-2, with TRBD1 as a possible D gene (5 bases). Trimming removed 6 bases from V and 7 bases from J, with 12 bases in between. The CDR3 totals 12 residues. CDR3 coding DNA: TGTGCCAGCAGCAACGCCGGGGGTGGCTACACCTTC. This sequence encodes CASSNAGGGYTF.

On this clonotype: At one end, the junction sequence differs from germline, possibly due to a read error. The J gene is TRBJ1-4, the V gene TRBV6-6, with 8 bases that match TRBD1. The CDR3 spans 15 residues. Per the germline V gene, CDR1 is MNHNY and CDR2 is SVGAGI (reference sequence). CDR3 in amino acids: CASSYSGTGAEKLFF. DNA for the CDR3: TGTGCCAGCAGCTACTCCGGGACAGGAGCCGAAAAACTGTTTTTT.

The chain couples TRBV5-4 to TRBJ2-7; D gene uncertain. The length of the CDR3 is 13 residues. V was shortened by 0 bases and J by 0 bases, with 4 bases between the two germline ends. Germline CDR1 reads SGHNT; CDR2 reads YYREEE (reference sequence). The chain's CDR3 is CASSLVSSYEQYF. Here the CDR3 DNA reads TGTGCCAGCAGCTTGGTAAGCTCCTACGAGCAGTACTTC.

This clonotype was found a few times. This sequence joins TRBV20-1 and TRBJ1-4; TRBD1 aligns across 8 bases. The CDR3 has 15 amino acids. Losses at the gene ends were 0 bases for V and 8 bases for J; bases not matched to a gene: 8. From germline, CDR1 is DFQATT and CDR2 SNEGSKA (reference sequence). The CDR3 DNA reads TGCAGTGCTAGAGATCGGACAGGGCCGGGGGAAAAACTGTTTTTT. This encodes CSARDRTGPGEKLFF.

The rearrangement joins TRBV5-1 to TRBJ1-1, with D possibly being TRBD1 (6 bases). The CDR3 extends over 14 amino acids. V was cut by 4 bases and J by 4 bases, with 14 bases left in between. Per germline, CDR1 SGHRS and CDR2 YFSETQ. The CDR3 spells CASSAEGVGTEAFF. The CDR3 nucleotides are TGCGCCAGCAGCGCAGAGGGGGTCGGCACTGAAGCTTTCTTT. Combining the CDR3 with reference TRBV5-1 and TRBJ1-1 gives the whole variable domain KAGVTQTPRYLIKTRGQQVTLSCSPISGHRSVSWYQQTPGQGLQFLFEYFSETQRNKGNFPGRFSGRQFSNSRSEMNVSTLELGDSALYLCASSAEGVGTEAFFGQGTRLTVV.

The chain joins TRBV7-8 to TRBJ2-5; D is perhaps TRBD1 (5 bases). V lost 1 base, J lost 9 bases, and 18 bases lay in between. CDR3 length equals 15 residues. The V gene's germline CDR1 is SGHVS and CDR2 FQNEAQ. CDR3 residues: CASSLGGHRTMAQYF. The CDR3 DNA sequence: TGTGCCAGCAGCTTAGGAGGTCACAGGACCATGGCCCAGTACTTC.

The chain has TRBV7-2 and TRBJ2-5; no definite D call. The CDR3 length is 14 residues. Trimming took 4 bases from V and 5 from J, leaving 14 bases between them. Per the germline V gene, CDR1 is SGHTA and CDR2 is FQGNSA. The CDR3 nucleotides read TGTGCCAGCAGCTCCCCGGGCAGTGGGGAGACCCAGTACTTC. This sequence encodes CASSSPGSGETQYF.

This clonotype showed up just a few times. V is TRBV30 and J is TRBJ1-2; D is undetermined. Per the germline V gene, CDR1 is GTSNPN and CDR2 is SVGIG (reference sequence). The CDR3 runs 16 residues. V dropped 1 base and J dropped 4 bases, with 19 bases sitting between them. This CDR3 reads CAWSAPQGKLSYGYTF. DNA of the CDR3: TGTGCCTGGAGTGCCCCTCAAGGAAAACTGAGCTATGGCTACACCTTC.

The chain combines TRBV7-2 with TRBJ2-3; either TRBD1 or TRBD2 may supply D (6 bases each). The CDR3 has 13 amino acids. CDR1 and CDR2 (germline): SGHTA, FQGNSA. Trimming pared 8 bases from V and 6 bases from J, leaving 15 bases between. CDR3 amino acids: CASLSGGWDTQYF. In nucleotides, the CDR3 is TGTGCCAGCCTGTCCGGGGGCTGGGATACGCAGTATTTT.

The V and J genes are TRBV11-1 and TRBJ2-5; D gene uncertain. In germline, CDR1 is SGHAT, CDR2 FQDESV (reference sequence). This CDR3 is 15 amino acids long. Trimming removed 7 bases at V and 1 base at J, with 16 bases between. The CDR3 protein is CASTPALNPQETQYF. The CDR3 DNA is TGTGCCAGCACCCCAGCATTGAATCCCCAAGAGACCCAGTACTTC.

This clonotype appeared a few times. This chain uses TRBV19 with TRBJ2-5; 7 bases align to TRBD1. The last part of the DNA fits TRBJ2-7 better; the J call may be wrong. This CDR3 region has 14 residues. Germline V gene lookup returns CDR1 LNHDA and CDR2 SQIVND (reference sequence). CDR3 loop: CASSRTGINYEQYF. The CDR3 DNA is TGTGCCAGTAGTCGGACAGGTATAAACTACGAGCAGTACTTC.

The chain couples TRBV9 to TRBJ2-7; D is perhaps TRBD2 (7 bases). Germline V gene data show CDR1 as SGDLS and CDR2 as YYNGEE. Trimming removed 3 bases from V and 2 bases from J, with 18 bases in between. There are 16 residues in the CDR3. The CDR3 DNA follows: TGTGCCAGCAGCGCGAGGGGCCGGGGGGCCACCTACGAGCAGTACTTC. This encodes CASSARGRGATYEQYF.

This clonotype was found a few times. V usage is TRBV27 and J usage is TRBJ1-1; 12 positions agree with TRBD1. With 3 bases clipped from V and 11 bases from J, the junction kept 10 bases outside the gene matches. Germline assignment: CDR1 MNHEY and CDR2 SMNVEV (reference sequence). This CDR3 is 15 amino acids long. The CDR3: CASSFAGDRGRSAFF. CDR3 nucleotides: TGTGCCAGCAGTTTTGCCGGGGACAGGGGGCGATCGGCTTTCTTT.

The CDR3 DNA follows: TGCAGTGCTAAGCGGGGGCCCGGGGACAATGAGCAGTTCTTC. Amino acid sequence: CSAKRGPGDNEQFF. The chain carries TRBV20-1 and TRBJ2-1; 8 bases align to TRBD2. The CDR3 spans 14 residues. J lost 5 bases, V lost 4 bases, and 7 bases had no gene match. Germline V gene data show CDR1 as DFQATT and CDR2 as SNEGSKA (reference sequence).